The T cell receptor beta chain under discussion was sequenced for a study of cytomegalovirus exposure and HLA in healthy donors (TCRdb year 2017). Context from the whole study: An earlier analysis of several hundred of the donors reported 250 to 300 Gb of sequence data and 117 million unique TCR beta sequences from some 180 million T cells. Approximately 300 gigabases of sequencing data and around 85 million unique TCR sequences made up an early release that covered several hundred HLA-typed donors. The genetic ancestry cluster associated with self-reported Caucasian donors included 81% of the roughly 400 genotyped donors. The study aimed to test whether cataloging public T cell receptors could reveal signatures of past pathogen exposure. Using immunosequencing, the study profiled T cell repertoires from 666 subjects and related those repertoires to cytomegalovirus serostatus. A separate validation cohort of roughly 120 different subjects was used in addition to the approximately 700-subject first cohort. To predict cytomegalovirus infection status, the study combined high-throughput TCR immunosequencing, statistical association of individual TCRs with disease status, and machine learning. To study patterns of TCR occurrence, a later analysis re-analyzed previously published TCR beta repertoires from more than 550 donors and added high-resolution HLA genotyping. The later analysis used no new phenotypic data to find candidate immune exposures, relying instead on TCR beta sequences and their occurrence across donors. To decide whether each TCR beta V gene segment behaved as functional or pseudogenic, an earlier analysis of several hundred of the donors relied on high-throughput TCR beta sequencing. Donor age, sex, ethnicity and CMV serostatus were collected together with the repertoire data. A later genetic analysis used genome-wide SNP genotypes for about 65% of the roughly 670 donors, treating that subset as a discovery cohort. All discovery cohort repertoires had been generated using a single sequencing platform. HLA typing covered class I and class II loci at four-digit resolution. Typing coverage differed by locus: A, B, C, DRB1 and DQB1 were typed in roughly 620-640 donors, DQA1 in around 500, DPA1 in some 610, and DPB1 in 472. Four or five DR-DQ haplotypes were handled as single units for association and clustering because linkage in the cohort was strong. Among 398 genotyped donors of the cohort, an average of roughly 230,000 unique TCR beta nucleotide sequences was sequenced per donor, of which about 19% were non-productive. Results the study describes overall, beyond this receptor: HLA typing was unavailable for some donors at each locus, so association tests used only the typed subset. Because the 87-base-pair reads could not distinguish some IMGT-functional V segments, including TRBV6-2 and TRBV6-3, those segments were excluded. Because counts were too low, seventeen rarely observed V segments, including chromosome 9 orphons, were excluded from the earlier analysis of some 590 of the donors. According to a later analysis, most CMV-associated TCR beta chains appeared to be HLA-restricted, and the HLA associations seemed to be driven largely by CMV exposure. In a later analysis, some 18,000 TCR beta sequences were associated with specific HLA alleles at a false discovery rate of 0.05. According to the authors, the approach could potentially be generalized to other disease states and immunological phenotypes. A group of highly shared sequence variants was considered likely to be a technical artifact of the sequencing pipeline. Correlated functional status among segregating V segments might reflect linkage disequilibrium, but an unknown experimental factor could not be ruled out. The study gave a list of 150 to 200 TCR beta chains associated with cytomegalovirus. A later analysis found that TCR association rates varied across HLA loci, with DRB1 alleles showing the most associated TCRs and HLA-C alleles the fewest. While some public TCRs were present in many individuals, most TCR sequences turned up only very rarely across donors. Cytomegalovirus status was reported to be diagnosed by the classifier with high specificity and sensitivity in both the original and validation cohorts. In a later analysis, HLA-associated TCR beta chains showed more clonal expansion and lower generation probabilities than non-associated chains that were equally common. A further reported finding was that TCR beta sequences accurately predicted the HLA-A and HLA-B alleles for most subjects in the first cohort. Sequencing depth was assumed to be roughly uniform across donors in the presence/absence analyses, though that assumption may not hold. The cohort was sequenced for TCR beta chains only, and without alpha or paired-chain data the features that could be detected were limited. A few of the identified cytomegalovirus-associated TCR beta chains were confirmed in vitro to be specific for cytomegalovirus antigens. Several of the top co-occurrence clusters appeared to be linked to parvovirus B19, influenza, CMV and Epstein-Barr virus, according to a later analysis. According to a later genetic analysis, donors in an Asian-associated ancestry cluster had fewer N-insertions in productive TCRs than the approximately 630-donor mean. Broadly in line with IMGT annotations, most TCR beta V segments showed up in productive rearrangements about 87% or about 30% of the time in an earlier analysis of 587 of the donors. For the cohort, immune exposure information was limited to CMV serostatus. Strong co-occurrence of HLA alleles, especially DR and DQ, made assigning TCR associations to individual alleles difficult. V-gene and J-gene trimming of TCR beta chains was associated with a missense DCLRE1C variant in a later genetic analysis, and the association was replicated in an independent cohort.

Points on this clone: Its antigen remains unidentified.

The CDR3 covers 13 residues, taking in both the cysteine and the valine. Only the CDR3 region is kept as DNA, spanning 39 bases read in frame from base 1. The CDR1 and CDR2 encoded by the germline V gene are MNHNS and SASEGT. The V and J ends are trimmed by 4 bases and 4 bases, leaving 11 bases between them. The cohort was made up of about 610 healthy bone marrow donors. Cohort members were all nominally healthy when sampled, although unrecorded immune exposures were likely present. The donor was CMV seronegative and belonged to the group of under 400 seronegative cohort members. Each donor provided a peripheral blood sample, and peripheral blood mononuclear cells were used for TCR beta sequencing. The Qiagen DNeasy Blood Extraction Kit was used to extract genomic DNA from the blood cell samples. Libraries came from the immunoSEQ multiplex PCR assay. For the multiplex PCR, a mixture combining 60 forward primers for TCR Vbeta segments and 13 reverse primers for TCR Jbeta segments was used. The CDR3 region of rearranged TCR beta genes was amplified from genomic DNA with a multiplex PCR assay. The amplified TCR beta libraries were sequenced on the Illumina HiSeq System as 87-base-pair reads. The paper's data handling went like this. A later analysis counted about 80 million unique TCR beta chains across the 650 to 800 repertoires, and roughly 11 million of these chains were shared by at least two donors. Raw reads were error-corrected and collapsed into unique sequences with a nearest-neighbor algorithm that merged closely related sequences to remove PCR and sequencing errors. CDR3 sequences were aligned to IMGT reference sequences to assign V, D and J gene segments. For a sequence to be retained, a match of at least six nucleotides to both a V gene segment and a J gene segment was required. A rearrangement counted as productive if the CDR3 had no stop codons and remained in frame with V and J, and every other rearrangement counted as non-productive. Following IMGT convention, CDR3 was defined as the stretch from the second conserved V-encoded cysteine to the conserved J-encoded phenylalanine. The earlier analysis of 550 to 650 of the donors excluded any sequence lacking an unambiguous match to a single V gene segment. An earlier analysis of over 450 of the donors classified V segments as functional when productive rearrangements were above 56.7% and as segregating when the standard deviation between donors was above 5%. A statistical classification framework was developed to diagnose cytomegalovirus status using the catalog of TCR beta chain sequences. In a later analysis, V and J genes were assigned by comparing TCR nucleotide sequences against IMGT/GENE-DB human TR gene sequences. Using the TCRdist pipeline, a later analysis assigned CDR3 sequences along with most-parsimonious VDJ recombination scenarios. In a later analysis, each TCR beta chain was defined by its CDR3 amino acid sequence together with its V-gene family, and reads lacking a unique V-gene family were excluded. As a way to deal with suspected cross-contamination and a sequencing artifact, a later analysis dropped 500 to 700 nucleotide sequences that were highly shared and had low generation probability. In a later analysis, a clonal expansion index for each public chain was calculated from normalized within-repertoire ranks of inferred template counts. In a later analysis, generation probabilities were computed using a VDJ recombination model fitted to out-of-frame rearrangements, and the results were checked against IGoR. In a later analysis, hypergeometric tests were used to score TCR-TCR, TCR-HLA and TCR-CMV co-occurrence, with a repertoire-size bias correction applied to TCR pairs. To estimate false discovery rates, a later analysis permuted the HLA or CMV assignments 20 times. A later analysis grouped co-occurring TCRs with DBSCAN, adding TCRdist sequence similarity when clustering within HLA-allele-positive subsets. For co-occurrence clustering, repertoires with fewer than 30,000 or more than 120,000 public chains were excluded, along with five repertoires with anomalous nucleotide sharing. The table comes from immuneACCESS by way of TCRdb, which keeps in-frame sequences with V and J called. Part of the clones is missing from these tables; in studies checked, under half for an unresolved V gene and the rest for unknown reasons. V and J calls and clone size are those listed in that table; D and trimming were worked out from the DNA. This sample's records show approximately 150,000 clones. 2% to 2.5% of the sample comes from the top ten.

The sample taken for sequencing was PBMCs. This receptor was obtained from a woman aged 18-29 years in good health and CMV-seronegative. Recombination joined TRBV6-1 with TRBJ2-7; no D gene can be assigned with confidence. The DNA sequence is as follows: TGTGCCAGCAGTGTTGGGCAGCCTTACGAGCAGTACGTC. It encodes CASSVGQPYEQYV.